The 15 T cell receptor beta chains below were found in one sample sequenced in a study of blood T cell repertoires in COVID-19. Some clones are missing from TCRdb's copy, which holds only in-frame ones; the method was immunoSEQ multiplex PCR. The table records approximately 200,000 clones, around 85% of them present only once. The sequenced sample was peripheral blood. These receptors all stem from a human donor with active or convalescent COVID-19. The donor label of this sample is uncertain.

CDR3 in amino acids: CAWSHGPGSYEQFF. As DNA, the CDR3 is TGTGCCTGGAGTCATGGGCCTGGGAGCTATGAGCAGTTCTTC. The chain carries TRBV30 and TRBJ2-1; tentative D call: TRBD2 (5 bases). Germline V CDR1 and CDR2: GTSNPN, SVGIG (reference sequence). V was shortened by 2 bases and J by 8 bases, with 16 bases between the two germline ends. There are 14 residues in the CDR3.

This chain connects TRBV7-2 to TRBJ2-7; a weak D match, TRBD1 (6 bases). This CDR3 spans 15 amino acids. V was cut by 8 bases and J by 0 bases, with 17 bases left in between. Germline V lookup: CDR1 SGHTA, CDR2 FQGNSA. CDR3 sequence reads: CASGVRQAGSYEQYF. In DNA form, the CDR3 reads TGTGCCAGCGGGGTAAGACAGGCGGGCTCCTACGAGCAGTACTTC. Together with reference TRBV7-2 and TRBJ2-7, the CDR3 gives the full variable domain: GAGVSQSPSNKVTEKGKDVELRCDPISGHTALYWYRQSLGQGLEFLIYFQGNSAPDKSGLPSDRFSAERTGGSVSTLTIQRTQQEDSAVYLCASGVRQAGSYEQYFGPGTRLTVT.

V is TRBV19 and J is TRBJ2-1; 8 bases match TRBD2. Germline lookup yields CDR1 LNHDA and CDR2 SQIVND (reference sequence). This CDR3 has 14 residues. J was trimmed by 8 bases and V by 3 bases; bases with no gene match: 6. Here the CDR3 DNA reads TGTGCCAGTAGTATGTCCGGGACTAGTCATGAGCAGTTCTTC. Translating it yields CASSMSGTSHEQFF.

The chain has TRBV9 and TRBJ1-1; the D is unclear. Germline CDR1 is SGDLS and CDR2 is YYNGEE. Trimming stripped 4 bases from V and 5 bases from J, with 18 bases between. The CDR3 consists of 15 residues. The CDR3 coding sequence is TGTGCCAGCAGCAGGGAAGCGGCTGGGCGGACTGAAGCTTTCTTT. Its translation: CASSREAAGRTEAFF. The full variable domain, completed using reference TRBV9 and TRBJ1-1, is DSGVTQTPKHLITATGQRVTLRCSPRSGDLSVYWYQQSLDQGLQFLIQYYNGEERAKGNILERFSAQQFPDLHSELNLSSLELGDSALYFCASSREAAGRTEAFFGQGTRLTVV.

The chain joins TRBV4-2 to TRBJ1-2; TRBD1 might be the D (6 bases). Trimming removed 2 bases from V and 4 bases from J, with 20 bases in between. There are 17 residues in the CDR3. The germline V gene has CDR1 LGHNA and CDR2 YNFKEQ. The DNA of the CDR3 is TGTGCCAGCAGCCAACAGGGAGGGGGGAGTGATATCTATGGCTACACCTTC. This translates into CASSQQGGGSDIYGYTF.

The J gene is TRBJ1-1, the V gene TRBV27, with TRBD1 identical over 7 bases. The CDR3 loop spans 15 amino acids. V shed 4 bases, J shed 1 base, and the junction held 6 bases outside the gene matches. Germline values: CDR1 MNHEY, CDR2 SMNVEV (reference sequence). CDR3 sequence: CASSSRRTGNTEAFF. The DNA of the CDR3 is TGTGCCAGCAGTTCACGGAGGACAGGGAACACTGAAGCTTTCTTT.

The genes are TRBV7-2 and TRBJ2-7; a weak D match, TRBD2 (6 bases). The CDR3 has 15 residues. The V gene's germline CDR1 is SGHTA and CDR2 FQGNSA. V was cut by 1 base and J by 3 bases, with 13 bases left in between. The CDR3 DNA follows: TGTGCCAGCAGCTTAGTCCTGGGGGGAAACTACGAGCAGTACTTC. The encoded protein is CASSLVLGGNYEQYF.

J is TRBJ1-2 and V is TRBV6-5; 7 bases fit TRBD1. V gave up 7 bases and J gave up 1 base; unmatched junction bases: 6. The CDR3 runs to 14 residues. CDR1 is MNHEY and CDR2 is SVGAGI in the germline V gene. The CDR3 here is CASTPRGRNYGYTF. In nucleotides, the CDR3 is TGTGCCAGCACCCCAAGGGGGCGTAACTATGGCTACACCTTC.

This chain links TRBV28 with TRBJ2-3, with a weak D call TRBD1 (5 bases). This CDR3 comprises 15 residues. V lost 4 bases and J 6 bases, leaving 17 bases between the germline ends. Germline CDR1 reads MDHEN; CDR2 reads SYDVKM. CDR3 in DNA: TGTGCCAGCAGTTCTCTCTCCTGGTCAGGGGATACGCAGTATTTT. Translated: CASSSLSWSGDTQYF.

The V gene is TRBV7-3, the J gene TRBJ2-2; a weak D match, TRBD2 (6 bases). Trimming removed 2 bases from V and 7 bases from J, with 8 bases in between. The CDR3 is made up of 13 amino acids. Germline V gene data show CDR1 as SGHTA and CDR2 as FQGTGA. The CDR3 DNA is TGTGCCAGCAGCTTAGAGGGACTCGGGGAGCTGTTTTTT. Its protein product is CASSLEGLGELFF.

This clone was counted a single time. The V call is TRBV5-1, the J call TRBJ2-1; TRBD2 agrees at 14 bases. Trimming at V came to 9 bases and at J to 10 bases, leaving 9 bases not matched to a gene. Looked up from germline, CDR1 is SGHRS and CDR2 is YFSETQ. CDR3 length equals 14 residues. The CDR3 is CATRPGLAGVEQFF. CDR3 coding DNA: TGCGCCACCAGGCCGGGACTAGCGGGGGTGGAGCAGTTCTTC.

The V and J genes are TRBV4-1 and TRBJ2-7, with a possible D match to TRBD1 (5 bases). Looked up from germline, CDR1 is MGHRA and CDR2 is YSYEKL. This CDR3 is built from 14 residues. V lost 6 bases and J lost 0, with 12 bases in between. The CDR3 sequence: CASSLQGDSYEQYF. For the CDR3, the DNA is TGCGCCAGCAGTCTTCAAGGGGACTCCTACGAGCAGTACTTC.

The chain links TRBV2 to TRBJ2-2; no definite D call. The CDR3 has 12 residues. Germline CDR1 is SNHLY and CDR2 is FYNNEI. With 4 bases removed from V and 15 bases from J, the gap between germline ends came to 15 bases. The CDR3 nucleotides are TGTGCCAGCAGTGTGGGTCCGAAGAGGATGTTTTTT. Translation: CASSVGPKRMFF.

The chain recombines TRBV19 with TRBJ1-1; no definite D call. The ends were cut back, 3 bases at V and 1 base at J, with 15 bases in the middle. This CDR3 is built from 16 residues. The V gene's germline CDR1 is LNHDA and CDR2 SQIVND (reference sequence). In DNA form, the CDR3 reads TGTGCCAGTAGTATCCAGCGTCGGGATACGAACACTGAAGCTTTCTTT. Protein sequence: CASSIQRRDTNTEAFF.

As for this clone: The junction departs from the called germline gene at one end, perhaps through a read error. The V call is TRBV18, the J call TRBJ1-5, with TRBD1 as a possible D gene (6 bases). From germline, CDR1 is KGHSH and CDR2 LQKENI. The CDR3 runs to 15 residues. The CDR3 DNA sequence: TGTGCCAGCTCACCAGACAGGTCTAGCCATCAGCCCCAGCATTTT. Protein: CASSPDRSSHQPQHF. The entire variable domain, with the rest obtained from reference TRBV18 and TRBJ1-5, is as follows: NAGVMQNPRHLVRRRGQEARLRCSPMKGHSHVYWYRQLPEEGLKFMVYLQKENIIDESGMPKERFSAEFPKEGPSILRIQQVVRGDSAAYFCASSPDRSSHQPQHFGDGTRLSIL.